This T cell receptor beta chain was captured by sequencing in a study of response to subunit inactivated influenza vaccine. This CDR3 is 14 amino acids long. V was shortened by 1 base and J by 0 bases, with 4 bases between the two germline ends. From germline, CDR1 is SGDLS and CDR2 YYNGEE. Study-wide results and caveats: With each seasonal influenza vaccination, the authors suggested, few new T cells are recruited.

MiXCR was run by TCRdb on the RT-PCR reads, yielding one entry per CDR3 protein. The table has hundreds of thousands of distinct CDR3 sequences, 14% seen once. In its sample, this clonotype was seen many times. As yet, its antigen is unknown. The V and J genes are TRBV9 and TRBJ2-2, with D unclear. The source was PBMCs from blood, collected around two weeks before vaccination. The clonotype comes from a man aged 45-65 years who received an inactivated influenza vaccine. The CDR3 region has the DNA TGTGCCAGCAGCGTATGGACGAACACCGGGGAGCTGTTTTTT. It codes for CASSVWTNTGELFF.